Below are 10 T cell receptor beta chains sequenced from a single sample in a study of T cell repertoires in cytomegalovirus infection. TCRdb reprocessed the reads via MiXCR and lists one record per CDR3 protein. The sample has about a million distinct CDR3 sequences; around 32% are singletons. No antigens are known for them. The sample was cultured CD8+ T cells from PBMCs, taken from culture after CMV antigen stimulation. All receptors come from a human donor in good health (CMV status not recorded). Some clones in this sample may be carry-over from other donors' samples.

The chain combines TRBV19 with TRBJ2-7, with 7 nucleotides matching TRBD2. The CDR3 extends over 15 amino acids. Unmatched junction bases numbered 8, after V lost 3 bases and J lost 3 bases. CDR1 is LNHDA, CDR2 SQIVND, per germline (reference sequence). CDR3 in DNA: TGTGCCAGTAGTATGGGAACTAGCGCCTTCTACGAGCAGTACTTC. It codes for CASSMGTSAFYEQYF.

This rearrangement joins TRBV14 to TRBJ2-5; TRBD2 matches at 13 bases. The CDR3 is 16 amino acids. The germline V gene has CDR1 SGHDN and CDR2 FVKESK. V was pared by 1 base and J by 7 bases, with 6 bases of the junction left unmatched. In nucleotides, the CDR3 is TGTGCCAGCAGCCAAGTGGGACTAGCGGGATTCGGGACCCAGTACTTC. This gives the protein CASSQVGLAGFGTQYF.

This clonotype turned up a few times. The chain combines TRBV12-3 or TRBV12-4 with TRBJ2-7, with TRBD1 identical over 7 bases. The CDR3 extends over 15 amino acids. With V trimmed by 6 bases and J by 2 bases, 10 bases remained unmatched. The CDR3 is CASSLRTGWTYEQYV. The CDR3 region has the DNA TGTGCCAGCAGCCTCCGGACAGGTTGGACCTACGAGCAGTACGTC.

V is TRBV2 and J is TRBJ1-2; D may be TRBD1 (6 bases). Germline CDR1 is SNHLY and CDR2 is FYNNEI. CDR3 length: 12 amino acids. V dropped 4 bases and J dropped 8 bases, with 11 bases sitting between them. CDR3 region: CASSVGGEGYTF. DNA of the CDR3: TGTGCCAGCAGTGTTGGGGGCGAAGGCTACACCTTC.

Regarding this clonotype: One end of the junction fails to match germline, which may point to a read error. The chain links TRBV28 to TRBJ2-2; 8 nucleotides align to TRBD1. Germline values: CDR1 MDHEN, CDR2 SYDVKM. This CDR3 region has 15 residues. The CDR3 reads CAGSVDRVLTGELFF. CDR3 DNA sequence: TGTGCCGGCAGTGTGGACAGGGTATTAACCGGGGAGCTGTTTTTT.

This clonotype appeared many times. As DNA, the CDR3 is TGTGCCAGCAGCGTCGTTTGGAGCGGGCTTAGCCAAGAGACCCAGTACTTC. The encoded protein is CASSVVWSGLSQETQYF. V and J are TRBV7-9 and TRBJ2-5, with TRBD2 as a possible D gene (6 bases). The CDR3 has 17 amino acids. V dropped 5 bases and J dropped 1 base, with 20 bases sitting between them. Germline V lookup: CDR1 SEHNR, CDR2 FQNEAQ (reference sequence).

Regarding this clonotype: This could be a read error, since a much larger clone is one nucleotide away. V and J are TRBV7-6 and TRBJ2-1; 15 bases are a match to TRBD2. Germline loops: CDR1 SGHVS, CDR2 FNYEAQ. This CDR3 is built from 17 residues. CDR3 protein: CVSSPGTSGGSYNEQFF. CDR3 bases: TGTGTCAGCAGCCCCGGGACTAGCGGGGGGTCCTACAATGAGCAGTTCTTC.

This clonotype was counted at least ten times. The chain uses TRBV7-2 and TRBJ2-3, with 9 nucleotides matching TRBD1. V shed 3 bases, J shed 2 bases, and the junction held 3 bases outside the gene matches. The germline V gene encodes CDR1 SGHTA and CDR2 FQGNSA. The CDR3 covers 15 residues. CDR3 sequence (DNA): TGTGCCAGCAGCTTCGGGACAGGGTTCACAGATACGCAGTATTTT. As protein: CASSFGTGFTDTQYF. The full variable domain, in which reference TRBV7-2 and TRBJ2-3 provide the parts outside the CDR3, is GAGVSQSPSNKVTEKGKDVELRCDPISGHTALYWYRQSLGQGLEFLIYFQGNSAPDKSGLPSDRFSAERTGGSVSTLTIQRTQQEDSAVYLCASSFGTGFTDTQYFGPGTRLTVL.

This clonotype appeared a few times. CDR3 DNA: TGTGCCAGCAGCCGGGGGTCAGATACGCAGTATTTT. The encoded protein is CASSRGSDTQYF. V is TRBV7-9 and J is TRBJ2-3; weak D call: TRBD2 (6 bases). The CDR3 runs 12 residues. Deletions cut 5 bases from V and 4 bases from J, with 7 bases between. The germline gives CDR1 SEHNR, CDR2 FQNEAQ (reference sequence).

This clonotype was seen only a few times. The CDR3 nucleotides read TGTGCCAGCAGTTTGCCGGGACTAGCGGGGCCCGGGGAGCTGTTTTTT. Translated, it gives CASSLPGLAGPGELFF. The chain carries TRBV28 and TRBJ2-2, with TRBD2 matching 13 bases. This CDR3 has 16 amino acids. The V and J ends lost 3 bases and 6 bases, in that order; junction bases with no gene match: 4. CDR1 and CDR2 (germline): MDHEN, SYDVKM.